These 17 T cell receptor beta chains were all obtained from the same sample, sequenced in a study of T cells in Graves' hyperthyroidism and ophthalmopathy. Amplified regions were TCR beta CDR3 sequences from RNA transcripts. Carried out on the TCR CDR3, a first-round RT-PCR used the HTBI primer set. TCRdb passed the multiplex PCR reads through MiXCR, listing each CDR3 protein once. The profile covers under 200,000 distinct CDR3 sequences, with 9.4% appearing a single time and over 20% taken by the ten largest. The sequenced sample was blood. These receptors originate from a woman between 18 and 29 years old with Graves' hyperthyroidism that later progressed to Graves' ophthalmopathy.

The table lists this clonotype with many counts. The chain is built from TRBV18 and TRBJ1-2, with TRBD1 matching over 10 bases. CDR3 length: 15 residues. Germline CDR1 reads KGHSH; CDR2 reads LQKENI. Trimming at V came to 0 bases and at J to 8 bases, leaving 6 bases not matched to a gene. In DNA form, the CDR3 reads TGTGCCAGCTCACCACCGGGACAGGGGAAGTACGGCTACACCTTC. Translating it yields CASSPPGQGKYGYTF.

On this clonotype: This may arise from a read error, as a much more abundant clone is one base away. The chain employs TRBV3-1 and TRBJ2-1, with D perhaps TRBD1 (6 bases). V was trimmed by 5 bases and J by 9 bases, leaving 11 bases between them. The germline gives CDR1 LGHDT, CDR2 YNNKEL (reference sequence). There are 12 residues in the CDR3. The CDR3: CASSDRNTEQFF. The CDR3 region has the DNA TGTGCCAGCAGCGACAGGAATACTGAGCAGTTCTTC.

This clonotype was seen ten or more times. This chain joins TRBV12-3 or TRBV12-4 and TRBJ1-5, with D maybe TRBD1 (5 bases). The V end lost 1 base, the J end lost 1 base, and 5 bases lay between the germline ends. The CDR3 is 14 amino acids. The CDR3 DNA is TGTGCCAGCAGTTTAGGGGACAGCAATCAGCCCCAGCATTTT. This sequence encodes CASSLGDSNQPQHF.

To note about this clonotype: This may come from a read error, since a much larger clone is one base off. The chain combines TRBV28 with TRBJ2-1; 7 nucleotides align to TRBD2. The CDR3 is 13 amino acids. Germline V lookup: CDR1 MDHEN, CDR2 SYDVKM. CDR3 in amino acids: CASCLMGGNEQFF. CDR3 bases: TGTGCCAGCTGTTTAATGGGGGGGAATGAGCAGTTCTTC.

The chain couples TRBV3-1 to TRBJ2-1; 11 nucleotides match TRBD2. J was trimmed by 4 bases and V by 4 bases; bases with no gene match: 6. The CDR3 spans 16 residues. Germline V CDR1 and CDR2: LGHDT, YNNKEL (reference sequence). Here the CDR3 reads CASSPSSGRSYNEQFF. The CDR3 DNA sequence: TGTGCCAGCAGCCCCTCTAGCGGGAGGTCTTACAATGAGCAGTTCTTC.

This clonotype was detected many times. This chain uses TRBV27 with TRBJ1-1, with D possibly matching TRBD1 (5 bases). The CDR3 covers 13 residues. V shed 3 bases and J shed 1 base, with 6 bases lying between them. Germline lookup yields CDR1 MNHEY and CDR2 SMNVEV (reference sequence). The CDR3 bases are TGTGCCAGCAGTTTGGGACGGAACACTGAAGCTTTCTTT. It specifies CASSLGRNTEAFF.

The CDR3 bases are TGTGCCAGCAGCGGACTAGCCGCCGGGGAGCTGTTTTTT. As protein: CASSGLAAGELFF. The chain carries TRBV6-1 and TRBJ2-2; 8 bases fit TRBD2. Unmatched junction bases numbered 3, after V lost 6 bases and J lost 6 bases. CDR1 is MNHNS and CDR2 is SASEGT in the germline V gene. The CDR3 covers 13 residues.

This clonotype was seen repeatedly, ten times or more. The genes are TRBV27 and TRBJ2-1; D is uncertain. V was cut by 1 base and J by 2 bases, with 9 bases left in between. There are 15 residues in the CDR3. Looked up from germline, CDR1 is MNHEY and CDR2 is SMNVEV (reference sequence). The CDR3 DNA reads as TGTGCCAGCAGTTTATTTAGGGCCCCCTACAATGAGCAGTTCTTC. This gives the protein CASSLFRAPYNEQFF.

Ten or more counts support this clonotype. The V and J genes are TRBV9 and TRBJ1-1, with D hard to call. This CDR3 spans 14 amino acids. CDR1 and CDR2 from the germline V gene are SGDLS and YYNGEE. V lost 0 bases to trimming and J lost 1 base, with 7 bases between them. The CDR3 region has the DNA TGTGCCAGCAGCGTAGGGGCAGCGAACACTGAAGCTTTCTTT. Translating it yields CASSVGAANTEAFF.

This clonotype has a count of ten or more. The chain recombines TRBV29-1 with TRBJ2-1, with TRBD2 matching 15 bases. Germline V gives CDR1 SQVTM, CDR2 ANQGSEA. The CDR3 consists of 16 residues. V was pared by 6 bases and J by 5 bases, with 8 bases of the junction left unmatched. DNA of the CDR3: TGCAGCGTCGACGGGACTAGCGGGGGGTTAGACAATGAGCAGTTCTTC. It yields the protein CSVDGTSGGLDNEQFF.

Comment on this clonotype: Since a much larger clone is just one base distant, this may be a read error. Since no conserved phenylalanine or tryptophan closes the CDR3, a read error is the likely cause. The chain combines TRBV10-3 with TRBJ1-5; 7 bases fit TRBD1. CDR1 ENHRY and CDR2 SYGVKD come from the germline V gene. V lost 0 bases and J lost 0; bases outside the gene matches: 2. The CDR3 contains 16 residues. CDR3 in DNA: TGTGCCATCAGTGAGTCGACAGGGATTAGCAATCAGCCCCAGCATTCT. Its protein product is CAISESTGISNQPQHS.

The sample holds many counts of this clonotype. J is TRBJ2-3 and V is TRBV7-9; 12 nucleotides align to TRBD2. The CDR3 is 16 residues long. V gave up 3 bases and J gave up 6 bases; unmatched junction bases: 7. Germline CDR1 reads SEHNR; CDR2 reads FQNEAQ (reference sequence). The CDR3 nucleotides read TGTGCCAGCAGCTTCTTGCTAGCGGGGGGGTCCGATACGCAGTATTTT. Translated, it gives CASSFLLAGGSDTQYF.

V usage is TRBV7-8 and J usage is TRBJ1-5; D possibly corresponds to TRBD1 (6 bases). Germline V gene data show CDR1 as SGHVS and CDR2 as FQNEAQ. The germline V and J ends were trimmed by 5 bases and 6 bases, with 8 bases remaining between them. This CDR3 has 12 residues. The CDR3 spells CASSVGGQPQHF. The DNA for the CDR3 is TGTGCCAGCAGCGTAGGGGGTCAGCCCCAGCATTTT.

There are many counts of this clonotype. The chain couples TRBV6-5 to TRBJ2-7; 13 bases are a match to TRBD2. Germline V gene lookup returns CDR1 MNHEY and CDR2 SVGAGI. CDR3 length equals 16 residues. With 0 bases clipped from V and 3 bases from J, the junction kept 2 bases outside the gene matches. Written as DNA, the CDR3 is TGTGCCAGCAGTTACTCGGGACTAGCGGGAAACTACGAGCAGTACTTC. Amino acids: CASSYSGLAGNYEQYF.

This clonotype was found many times. V and J are TRBV19 and TRBJ2-1; 10 positions match TRBD2. The germline V gene encodes CDR1 LNHDA and CDR2 SQIVND (reference sequence). This CDR3 has 18 residues. Losses at the gene ends were 8 bases for V and 5 bases for J; bases not matched to a gene: 18. In DNA, the CDR3 is TGTGCCAGTTCACCCAGGGGGCTAATAACTAGCGGGAACAATGAGCAGTTCTTC. Its protein product is CASSPRGLITSGNNEQFF.

The rearrangement uses TRBV4-1 and TRBJ2-5; the match to TRBD2 covers 7 bases. The CDR3 runs 15 residues. Germline V gene data show CDR1 as MGHRA and CDR2 as YSYEKL. V shed 1 base, J shed 7 bases, and the junction held 9 bases outside the gene matches. The CDR3 DNA is TGCGCCAGCAGCCAAGGATCTAGCGGCCGGGGGACCCAGTACTTC. It translates to CASSQGSSGRGTQYF.

This clonotype was picked up many times. The chain uses TRBV28 and TRBJ2-7; 11 positions agree with TRBD2. The junction had 7 bases not matched to a gene; V was cut back by 2 bases and J by 7 bases. The CDR3 loop spans 15 amino acids. The V gene's germline CDR1 is MDHEN and CDR2 SYDVKM. The chain's CDR3 is CASSLEGLAGGEQYF. The CDR3 DNA reads TGTGCCAGCAGTTTAGAGGGTCTAGCGGGGGGTGAGCAGTACTTC.